Listed below are T cell receptor beta chains from one sample, sequenced in a study of blood T cell repertoires in COVID-19. Using immunoSEQ multiplex PCR, the repertoire was profiled, and TCRdb retains in-frame clones only, with some absent. The profile shows 250,000 to 300,000 clones, about 86% of them singletons. Sequencing was carried out using peripheral blood. The origin of the receptors is a woman aged 70-85 years with COVID-19, enrolled during active disease. CDR3s leave out the opening cysteine and the closing phenylalanine or tryptophan. The order of the fields is V gene, J gene, CDR3 protein.

>TRBV21-1|TRBJ2-3
ASSNNRCGGWDGPSPNTQY
>TRBV6-5|TRBJ1-1
ASSGIPAEAF
>TRBV7-9|TRBJ1-6
ASSPGTGGSSPLH
>TRBV5-1|TRBJ2-5
ASSSGQGQETQY
>TRBV3-1/TRBV3-2|TRBJ1-6
ASSQSGDSPLH
>TRBV9|TRBJ1-3
ASSGGHTGNTIY
>TRBV19|TRBJ1-5
ASSIQRGGNQPQH
>TRBV5-1|TRBJ2-2
ASSRTSGGLSGELF
>TRBV27|TRBJ2-7
ASSPRTPSEQY
>TRBV5-6|TRBJ1-1
ASSADRNTEAF
>TRBV28|TRBJ2-5
ASTGLAGDRETQY
>TRBV27|TRBJ1-2
ASSLSRGRGYT
>TRBV7-8|TRBJ2-7
ASSSSGGIYEQY
>TRBV30|TRBJ2-7
AWRTKQGASTFEQY
>TRBV2|TRBJ2-1
ASSTSGVNNEQF
>TRBV4-1|TRBJ2-2
ASSRSYTGELF
>TRBV7-2|TRBJ1-1
ASSLRTGNTEAF
>TRBV7-9|TRBJ1-1
AIGTDEAF
>TRBV10-1|TRBJ2-1
ASSESAQVNEQF
>TRBV18|TRBJ2-3
ASSPPNLGGADTQY
>TRBV3-1/TRBV3-2|TRBJ2-1
ASSLAGAAYNEQF
>TRBV20-1|TRBJ2-7
SASKRVWDRGDYEQY
>TRBV5-6|TRBJ1-1
ASSHEPTGGTEAF
>TRBV19|TRBJ1-1
ASRGQGLSGTEAF
>TRBV6-5|TRBJ1-2
ASSLLRGGYGYT
>TRBV7-2|TRBJ1-2
ASSPELTGYGYT
>TRBV6-5|TRBJ1-1
ASSSGGVLEAF
>TRBV2|TRBJ2-3
ASRKTGLTLDTQY
>TRBV7-9|TRBJ2-3
ASSETGPQDTQY
>TRBV2|TRBJ1-6
ASSTGLMVNSPLH
>TRBV7-7|TRBJ2-1
ASSLLEYNEQF
>TRBV19|TRBJ1-1
ASSITGIGTEAF
>TRBV7-9|TRBJ2-7
ASSFPDGGYEQY
>TRBV29-1|TRBJ1-2
SVEDFDRNYGYT
>TRBV7-9|TRBJ1-1
ASGKQAGTGAF
>TRBV5-1|TRBJ1-6
ASLDSSPLH
>TRBV7-2|TRBJ2-1
ASSLAGTSSYNEQF
>TRBV28|TRBJ2-2
ASRLAGGSVTGELF
>TRBV5-8|TRBJ1-3
ASSMGGIYGNTIY
>TRBV6-6|TRBJ2-3
ASRHGLTPSTDTQY